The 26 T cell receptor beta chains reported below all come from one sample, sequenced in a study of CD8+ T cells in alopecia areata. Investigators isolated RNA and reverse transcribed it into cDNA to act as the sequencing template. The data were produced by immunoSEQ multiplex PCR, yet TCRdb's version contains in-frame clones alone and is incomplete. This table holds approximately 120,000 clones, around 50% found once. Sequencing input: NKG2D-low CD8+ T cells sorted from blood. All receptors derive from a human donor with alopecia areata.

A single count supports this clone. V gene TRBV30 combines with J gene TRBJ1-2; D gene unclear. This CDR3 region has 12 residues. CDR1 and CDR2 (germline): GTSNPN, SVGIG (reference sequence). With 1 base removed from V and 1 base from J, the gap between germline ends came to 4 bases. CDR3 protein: CAWSADNYGYTF. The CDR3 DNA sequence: TGTGCCTGGAGTGCAGATAACTATGGCTACACCTTC. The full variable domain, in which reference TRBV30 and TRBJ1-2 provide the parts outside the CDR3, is SQTIHQWPATLVQPVGSPLSLECTVEGTSNPNLYWYRQAAGRGLQLLFYSVGIGQISSEVPQNLSASRPQDRQFILSSKKLLLSDSGFYLCAWSADNYGYTFGSGTRLTVV.

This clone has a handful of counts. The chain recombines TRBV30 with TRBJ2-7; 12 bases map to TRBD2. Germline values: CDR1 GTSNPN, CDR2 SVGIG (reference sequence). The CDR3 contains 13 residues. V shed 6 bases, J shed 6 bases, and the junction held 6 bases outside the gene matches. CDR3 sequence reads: CACMGLAGLEQYF. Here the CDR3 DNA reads TGTGCCTGCATGGGACTAGCGGGCCTCGAGCAGTACTTC.

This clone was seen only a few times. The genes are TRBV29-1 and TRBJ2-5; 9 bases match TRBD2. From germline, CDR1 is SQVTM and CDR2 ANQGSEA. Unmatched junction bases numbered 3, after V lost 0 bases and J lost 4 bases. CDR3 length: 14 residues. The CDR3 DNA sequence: TGCAGCGTTGAAGATATACTAGCGGGAGAGACCCAGTACTTC. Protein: CSVEDILAGETQYF.

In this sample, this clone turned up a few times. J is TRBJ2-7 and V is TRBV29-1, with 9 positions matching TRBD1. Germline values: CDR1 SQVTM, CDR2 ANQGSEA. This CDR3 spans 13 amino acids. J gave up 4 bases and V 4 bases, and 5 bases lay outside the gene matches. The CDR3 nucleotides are TGCAGCGTTGTAGCCGGGACAGGGTACGAGCAGTACTTC. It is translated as CSVVAGTGYEQYF.

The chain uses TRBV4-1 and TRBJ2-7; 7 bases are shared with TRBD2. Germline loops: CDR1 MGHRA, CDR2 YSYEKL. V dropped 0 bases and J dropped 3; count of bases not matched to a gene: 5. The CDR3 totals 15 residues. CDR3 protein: CASSQESGDLYEQYF. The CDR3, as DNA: TGCGCCAGCAGCCAAGAAAGCGGGGATCTCTACGAGCAGTACTTC.

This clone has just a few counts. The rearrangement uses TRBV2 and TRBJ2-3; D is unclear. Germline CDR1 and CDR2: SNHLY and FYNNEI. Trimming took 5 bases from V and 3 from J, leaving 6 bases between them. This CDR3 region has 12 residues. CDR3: CASSLWTDTQYF. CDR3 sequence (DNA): TGTGCCAGCAGTCTGTGGACAGATACGCAGTATTTT.

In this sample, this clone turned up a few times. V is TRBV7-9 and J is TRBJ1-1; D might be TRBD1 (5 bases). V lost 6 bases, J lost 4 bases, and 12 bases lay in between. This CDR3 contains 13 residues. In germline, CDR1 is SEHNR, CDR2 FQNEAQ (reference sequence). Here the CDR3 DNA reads TGTGCCAGCAGGTCGACAGAGAGCACTGAAGCTTTCTTT. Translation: CASRSTESTEAFF.

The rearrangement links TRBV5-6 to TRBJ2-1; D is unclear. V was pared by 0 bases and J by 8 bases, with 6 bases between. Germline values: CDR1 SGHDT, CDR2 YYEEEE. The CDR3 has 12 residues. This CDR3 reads CASSLVTDEQFF. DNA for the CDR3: TGTGCCAGCAGCTTGGTCACGGATGAGCAGTTCTTC.

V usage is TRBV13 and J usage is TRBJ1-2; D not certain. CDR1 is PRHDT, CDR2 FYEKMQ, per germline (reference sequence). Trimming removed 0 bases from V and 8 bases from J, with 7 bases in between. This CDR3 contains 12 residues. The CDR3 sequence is CASSLGTGGYTF. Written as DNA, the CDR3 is TGTGCCAGCAGCTTAGGGACTGGAGGCTACACCTTC.

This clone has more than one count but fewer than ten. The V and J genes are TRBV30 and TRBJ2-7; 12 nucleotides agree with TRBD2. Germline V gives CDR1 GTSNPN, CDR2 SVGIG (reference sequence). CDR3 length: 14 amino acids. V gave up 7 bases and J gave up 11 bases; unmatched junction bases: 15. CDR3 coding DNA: TGTGCCTCAGACGCTAGCGGGAGGGCCGGTGGGAAGTACTTC. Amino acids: CASDASGRAGGKYF.

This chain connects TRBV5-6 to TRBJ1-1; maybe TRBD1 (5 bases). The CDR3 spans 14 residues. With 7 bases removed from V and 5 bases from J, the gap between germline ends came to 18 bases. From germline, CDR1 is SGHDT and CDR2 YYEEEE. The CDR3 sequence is CASSLGPLGTEAFF. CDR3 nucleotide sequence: TGTGCCAGCTCCTTGGGACCCCTTGGGACTGAAGCTTTCTTT.

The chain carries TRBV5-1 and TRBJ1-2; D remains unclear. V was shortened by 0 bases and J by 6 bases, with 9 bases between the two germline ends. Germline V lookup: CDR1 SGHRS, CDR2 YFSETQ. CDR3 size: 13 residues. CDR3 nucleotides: TGCGCCAGCAGCTTGGATCCGGGGAATGGCTACACCTTC. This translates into CASSLDPGNGYTF. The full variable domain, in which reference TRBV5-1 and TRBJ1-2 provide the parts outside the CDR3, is KAGVTQTPRYLIKTRGQQVTLSCSPISGHRSVSWYQQTPGQGLQFLFEYFSETQRNKGNFPGRFSGRQFSNSRSEMNVSTLELGDSALYLCASSLDPGNGYTFGSGTRLTVV.

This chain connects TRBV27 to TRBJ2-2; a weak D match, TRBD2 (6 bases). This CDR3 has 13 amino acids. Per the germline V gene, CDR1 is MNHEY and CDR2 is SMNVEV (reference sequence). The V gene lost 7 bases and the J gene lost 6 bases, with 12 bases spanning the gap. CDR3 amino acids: CASNIGGAGELFF. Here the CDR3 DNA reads TGTGCCAGCAATATCGGAGGGGCCGGGGAGCTGTTTTTT.

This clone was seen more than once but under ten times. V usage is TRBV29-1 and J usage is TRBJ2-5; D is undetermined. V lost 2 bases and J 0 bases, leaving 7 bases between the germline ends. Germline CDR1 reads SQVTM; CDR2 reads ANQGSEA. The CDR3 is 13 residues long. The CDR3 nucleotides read TGCAGCGTTGAACTGGATTACCAAGAGACCCAGTACTTC. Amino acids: CSVELDYQETQYF.

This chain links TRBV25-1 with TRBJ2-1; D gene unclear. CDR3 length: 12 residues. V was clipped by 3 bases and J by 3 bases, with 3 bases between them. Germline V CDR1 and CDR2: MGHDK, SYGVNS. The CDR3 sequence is CASSDYYNEQFF. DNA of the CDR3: TGTGCCAGCAGTGACTACTACAATGAGCAGTTCTTC.

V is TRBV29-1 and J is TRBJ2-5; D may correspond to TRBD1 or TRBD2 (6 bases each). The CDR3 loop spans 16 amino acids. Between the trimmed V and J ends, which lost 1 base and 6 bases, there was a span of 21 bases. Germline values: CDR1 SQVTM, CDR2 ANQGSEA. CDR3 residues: CSVEGGAGAVFKTQYF. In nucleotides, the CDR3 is TGCAGCGTTGAAGGGGGGGCTGGAGCTGTTTTTAAGACCCAGTACTTC.

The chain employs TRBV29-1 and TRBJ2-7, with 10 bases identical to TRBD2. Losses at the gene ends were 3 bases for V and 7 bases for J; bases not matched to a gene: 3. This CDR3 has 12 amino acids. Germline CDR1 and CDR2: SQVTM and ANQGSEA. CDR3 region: CSVDSGRHEQYF. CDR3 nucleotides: TGCAGCGTTGATAGCGGGAGGCATGAGCAGTACTTC.

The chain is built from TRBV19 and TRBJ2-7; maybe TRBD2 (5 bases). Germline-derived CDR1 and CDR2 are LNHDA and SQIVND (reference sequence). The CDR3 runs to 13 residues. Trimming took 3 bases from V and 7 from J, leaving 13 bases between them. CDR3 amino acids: CASSIGGSLEQYF. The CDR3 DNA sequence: TGTGCCAGTAGTATTGGTGGGAGCCTTGAGCAGTACTTC. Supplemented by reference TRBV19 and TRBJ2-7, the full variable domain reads DGGITQSPKYLFRKEGQNVTLSCEQNLNHDAMYWYRQDPGQGLRLIYYSQIVNDFQKGDIAEGYSVSREKKESFPLTVTSAQKNPTAFYLCASSIGGSLEQYFGPGTRLTVT.

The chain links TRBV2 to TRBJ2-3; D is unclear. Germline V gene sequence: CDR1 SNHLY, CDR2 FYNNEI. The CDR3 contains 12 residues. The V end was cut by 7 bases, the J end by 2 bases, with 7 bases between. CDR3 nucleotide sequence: TGTGCCAGCACCGATTTCACAGATACGCAGTATTTT. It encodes CASTDFTDTQYF.

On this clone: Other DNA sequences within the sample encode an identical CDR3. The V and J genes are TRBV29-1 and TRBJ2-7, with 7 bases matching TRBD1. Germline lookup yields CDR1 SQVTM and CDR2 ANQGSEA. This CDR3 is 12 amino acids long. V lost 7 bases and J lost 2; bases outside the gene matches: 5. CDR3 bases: TGCAGCGGGGGCCAGGGGGCCTACGAGCAGTACTTC. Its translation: CSGGQGAYEQYF.

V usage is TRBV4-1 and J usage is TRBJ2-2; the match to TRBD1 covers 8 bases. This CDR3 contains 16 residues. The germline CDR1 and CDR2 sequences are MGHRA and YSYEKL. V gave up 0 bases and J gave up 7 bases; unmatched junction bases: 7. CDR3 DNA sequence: TGCGCCAGCAGCCAAGATACGGCAGGGGGCGGCGGGGAGCTGTTTTTT. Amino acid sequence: CASSQDTAGGGGELFF.

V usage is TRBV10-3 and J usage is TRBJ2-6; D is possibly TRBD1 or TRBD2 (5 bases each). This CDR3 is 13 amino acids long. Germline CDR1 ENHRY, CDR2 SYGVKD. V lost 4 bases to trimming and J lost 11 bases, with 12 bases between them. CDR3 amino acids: CAISAGTTDVLTF. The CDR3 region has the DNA TGTGCCATCAGTGCCGGGACCACGGACGTCCTGACTTTC.

The CDR3 DNA follows: TGTGCCAGCAGCTTAGGGTATGGGGGATTCCAAGAGACCCAGTACTTC. It translates to CASSLGYGGFQETQYF. V is TRBV11-2 and J is TRBJ2-5, with D possibly called TRBD1 or TRBD2 (5 bases each). The CDR3 loop spans 16 amino acids. V lost 1 base, J lost 1 base, and 13 bases lay in between. Germline loops: CDR1 SGHAT, CDR2 FQNNGV.

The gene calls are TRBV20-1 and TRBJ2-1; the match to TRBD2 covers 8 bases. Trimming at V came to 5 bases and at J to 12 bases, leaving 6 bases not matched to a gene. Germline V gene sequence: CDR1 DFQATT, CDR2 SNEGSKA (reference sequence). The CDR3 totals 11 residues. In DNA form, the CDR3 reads TGCAGTGCTCCGGGACTAGTGGGGCAGTTCTTC. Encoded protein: CSAPGLVGQFF.

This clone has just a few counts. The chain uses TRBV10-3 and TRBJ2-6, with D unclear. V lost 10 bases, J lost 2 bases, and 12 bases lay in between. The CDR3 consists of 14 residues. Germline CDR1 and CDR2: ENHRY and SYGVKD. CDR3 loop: CATSPLTGANVLTF. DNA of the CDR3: TGTGCCACCTCTCCGTTGACTGGGGCCAACGTCCTGACTTTC.

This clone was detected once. The chain's CDR3 is CASSSNEQYF. The DNA of the CDR3 is TGTGCCAGCAGTTCGAACGAGCAGTACTTC. The chain uses TRBV6-6 and TRBJ2-7; D uncertain. V was cut by 4 bases and J by 5 bases, with 3 bases left in between. This CDR3 is 10 amino acids long. Germline CDR1 and CDR2: MNHNY and SVGAGI (reference sequence).